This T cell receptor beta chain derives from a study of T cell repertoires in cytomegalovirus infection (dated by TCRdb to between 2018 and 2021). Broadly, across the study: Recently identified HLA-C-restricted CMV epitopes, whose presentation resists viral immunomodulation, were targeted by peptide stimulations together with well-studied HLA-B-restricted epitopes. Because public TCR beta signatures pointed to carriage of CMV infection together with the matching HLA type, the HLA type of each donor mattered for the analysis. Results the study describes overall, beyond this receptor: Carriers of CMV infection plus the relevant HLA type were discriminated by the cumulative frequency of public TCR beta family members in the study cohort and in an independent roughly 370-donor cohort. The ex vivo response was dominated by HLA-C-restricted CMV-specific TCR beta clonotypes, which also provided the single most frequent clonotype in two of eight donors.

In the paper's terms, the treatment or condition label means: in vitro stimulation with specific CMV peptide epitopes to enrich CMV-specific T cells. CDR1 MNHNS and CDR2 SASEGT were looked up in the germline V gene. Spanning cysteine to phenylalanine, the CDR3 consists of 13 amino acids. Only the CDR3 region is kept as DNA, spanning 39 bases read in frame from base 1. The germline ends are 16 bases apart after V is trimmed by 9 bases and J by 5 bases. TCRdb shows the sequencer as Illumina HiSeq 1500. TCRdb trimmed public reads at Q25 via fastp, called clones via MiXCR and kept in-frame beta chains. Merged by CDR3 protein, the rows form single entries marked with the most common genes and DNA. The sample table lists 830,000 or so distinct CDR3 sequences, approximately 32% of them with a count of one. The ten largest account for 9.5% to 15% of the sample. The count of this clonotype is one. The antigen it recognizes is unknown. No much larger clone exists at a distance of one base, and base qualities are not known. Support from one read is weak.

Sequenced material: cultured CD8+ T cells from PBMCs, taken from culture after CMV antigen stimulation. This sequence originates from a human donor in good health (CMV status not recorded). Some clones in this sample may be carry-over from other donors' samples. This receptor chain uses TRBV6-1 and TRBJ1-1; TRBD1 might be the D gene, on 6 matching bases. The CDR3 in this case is CASLPRGGTEAFF. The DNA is TGTGCCAGTCTCCCCAGGGGAGGGACTGAAGCTTTCTTT.